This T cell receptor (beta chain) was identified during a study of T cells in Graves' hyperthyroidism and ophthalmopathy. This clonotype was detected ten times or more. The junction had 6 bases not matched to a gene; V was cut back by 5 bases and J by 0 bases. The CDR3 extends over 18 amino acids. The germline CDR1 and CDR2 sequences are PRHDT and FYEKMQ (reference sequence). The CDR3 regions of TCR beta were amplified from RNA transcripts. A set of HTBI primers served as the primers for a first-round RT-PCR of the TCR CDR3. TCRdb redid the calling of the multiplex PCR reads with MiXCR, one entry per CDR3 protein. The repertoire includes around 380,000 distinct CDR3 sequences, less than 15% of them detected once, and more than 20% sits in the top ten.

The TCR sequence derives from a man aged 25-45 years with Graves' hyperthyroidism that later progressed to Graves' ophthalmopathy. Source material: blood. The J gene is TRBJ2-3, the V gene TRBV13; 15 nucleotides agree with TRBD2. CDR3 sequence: CASSQGLAGGPSTDTQYF. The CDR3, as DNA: TGTGCCAGCAGCCAGGGACTAGCGGGGGGCCCTAGCACAGATACGCAGTATTTT.